Each of the 29 T cell receptor beta chains below was sequenced from the same sample in a study of patients and donors after allogeneic stem cell transplantation. TCRdb redid the calling of the RT-PCR reads with MiXCR, one entry per CDR3 protein. In the table there are about a million distinct CDR3 sequences, about 20% of which are singletons. The sequencing input was blood, either unsorted or a sorted T cell fraction (not recorded which). The receptor source for this set is a human donor who was either an allogeneic HSCT recipient or a stem cell or donor lymphocyte infusion donor (not recorded which). It is not recorded whose cells these are; they may come from a transplant donor.

The chain is built from TRBV5-1 and TRBJ2-7; D is perhaps TRBD2 (6 bases). Germline CDR1 SGHRS, CDR2 YFSETQ. Trimming stripped 8 bases from V and 5 bases from J, with 23 bases between. The length of the CDR3 is 15 residues. CDR3 region: CASHLGGGESHEQYF. CDR3 DNA sequence: TGCGCCAGTCATCTCGGGGGTGGGGAATCCCACGAGCAGTACTTC.

This clonotype showed up just a few times. V and J are TRBV5-6 and TRBJ2-2; D is perhaps TRBD1 (6 bases). This CDR3 spans 16 amino acids. V lost 4 bases and J 6 bases, leaving 19 bases between the germline ends. The V gene's germline CDR1 is SGHDT and CDR2 YYEEEE. CDR3 sequence: CASSPRQEMEPGELFF. The DNA of the CDR3 is TGTGCCAGCAGCCCGCGACAGGAAATGGAGCCCGGGGAGCTGTTTTTT.

This clonotype was observed a handful of times. The gene calls are TRBV5-1 and TRBJ1-2; TRBD1 matches 9 bases. The CDR3 runs to 15 residues. The V segment lost 4 bases and the J segment 8 bases; nucleotides outside the gene matches: 12. Germline CDR1 and CDR2: SGHRS and YFSETQ. For the CDR3, the DNA is TGCGCCAGCAGCGGCCGGATGGGACAGGGCTGGGGCTACACCTTC. Translation: CASSGRMGQGWGYTF.

The chain joins TRBV20-1 to TRBJ2-5, with D tentatively TRBD2 (6 bases). CDR3 length: 13 amino acids. Trimming took off 3 bases at V and 2 bases at J, with 10 bases between the two ends. The germline CDR1 and CDR2 sequences are DFQATT and SNEGSKA (reference sequence). CDR3 loop: CSARHGGQETQYF. The CDR3 DNA sequence: TGCAGTGCTAGGCACGGGGGACAAGAGACCCAGTACTTC.

The chain links TRBV20-1 to TRBJ2-1; D perhaps matches TRBD1 (6 bases). Germline CDR1 reads DFQATT; CDR2 reads SNEGSKA (reference sequence). The ends were cut back, 0 bases at V and 5 bases at J, with 11 bases in the middle. CDR3 size: 14 residues. For the CDR3, the DNA is TGCAGTGCTAGAGATACAGGGAACCACAATGAGCAGTTCTTC. This codes for CSARDTGNHNEQFF.

This sequence joins TRBV4-3 and TRBJ2-1, with a weak D call TRBD1 (5 bases). Trimming took 0 bases from V and 8 from J, leaving 8 bases between them. The CDR3 extends over 13 amino acids. CDR1 and CDR2 from the germline V gene are LGHNA and YSLEER. CDR3 residues: CASSQDSQDEQFF. In DNA form, the CDR3 reads TGCGCCAGCAGCCAAGATTCACAGGATGAGCAGTTCTTC.

This clonotype occurred many times. The chain uses TRBV2 and TRBJ1-1; 7 bases line up with TRBD1. V gave up 6 bases and J gave up 0 bases; unmatched junction bases: 1. The CDR3 length is 13 residues. The germline V gene encodes CDR1 SNHLY and CDR2 FYNNEI. Here the CDR3 reads CASRGQMNTEAFF. The CDR3 bases are TGTGCCAGCAGGGGACAGATGAACACTGAAGCTTTCTTT. The full variable domain, with the rest looked up from reference TRBV2 and TRBJ1-1, is EPEVTQTPSHQVTQMGQEVILRCVPISNHLYFYWYRQILGQKVEFLVSFYNNEISEKSEIFDDQFSVERPDGSNFTLKIRSTKLEDSAMYFCASRGQMNTEAFFGQGTRLTVV.

This clonotype occurred many times. The rearrangement joins TRBV6-1 to TRBJ1-5; a weak D match, TRBD1 (6 bases). CDR3 size: 14 residues. Per germline, CDR1 MNHNS and CDR2 SASEGT. Trimming took 4 bases from V and 6 from J, leaving 13 bases between them. CDR3 region: CASSGGGLGQPQHF. CDR3 sequence (DNA): TGTGCCAGCAGTGGGGGGGGGCTTGGTCAGCCCCAGCATTTT.

In DNA, the CDR3 is TGTGCCTGGAGTGCGGGTCAAGAGACCCAGTACTTC. It translates to CAWSAGQETQYF. V usage is TRBV30 and J usage is TRBJ2-5; D not resolved. CDR1 and CDR2 from the germline V gene are GTSNPN and SVGIG (reference sequence). The CDR3 totals 12 residues. Trimming left V 1 base short and J 2 bases short, with 5 bases between.

This clonotype was picked up a small number of times. V is TRBV25-1 and J is TRBJ1-3; the D gene is possibly TRBD1 (5 bases). Germline loops: CDR1 MGHDK, CDR2 SYGVNS. This CDR3 has 17 residues. V lost 7 bases and J lost 0, with 19 bases in between. This CDR3 reads CASTAGRGKSSGNTIYF. As DNA, the CDR3 is TGTGCCAGCACCGCCGGGAGGGGTAAGAGCTCTGGAAACACCATATATTTT.

V usage is TRBV5-4 and J usage is TRBJ1-5, with no clear D. The germline V gene has CDR1 SGHNT and CDR2 YYREEE (reference sequence). V shed 3 bases and J shed 13 bases, with 14 bases lying between them. This CDR3 is built from 12 residues. CDR3 bases: TGTGCCAGCAGCTCTCCCACCTCGAATCAGCATTTT. Its protein product is CASSSPTSNQHF.

V usage is TRBV4-2 and J usage is TRBJ2-7, with a weak D call TRBD2 (6 bases). Germline V lookup: CDR1 LGHNA, CDR2 YNFKEQ. V gave up 4 bases and J gave up 3 bases, with 19 bases separating them. The CDR3 consists of 16 residues. The CDR3, as DNA: TGTGCCAGCAGCCGATCACTGGGCGGGGACGGCTACGAGCAGTACTTC. It encodes CASSRSLGGDGYEQYF.

This clonotype has only a few counts. This chain links TRBV20-1 with TRBJ2-2; 8 positions match TRBD2. The CDR3 extends over 14 amino acids. Germline V gene sequence: CDR1 DFQATT, CDR2 SNEGSKA (reference sequence). V shed 6 bases and J 7 bases; nucleotides not matched to a gene: 10. CDR3 sequence reads: CSASVERGFGELFF. The CDR3 DNA is TGCAGTGCGTCGGTAGAGCGGGGGTTCGGGGAGCTGTTTTTT.

The chain combines TRBV30 with TRBJ2-1; D gene unclear. This CDR3 contains 14 residues. Germline CDR1 GTSNPN, CDR2 SVGIG (reference sequence). Trimming pared 0 bases from V and 3 bases from J, leaving 9 bases between. CDR3 amino acids: CAWSVGRSYNEQFF. The CDR3 DNA is TGTGCCTGGAGTGTAGGCAGGAGCTACAATGAGCAGTTCTTC.

A few counts support this clonotype. This rearrangement joins TRBV24-1 to TRBJ2-1; D is possibly TRBD2 (7 bases). The V end lost 0 bases, the J end lost 2 bases, and 10 bases lay between the germline ends. Germline V gives CDR1 KGHDR, CDR2 SFDVKD. This CDR3 region has 16 residues. CDR3 sequence (DNA): TGTGCCACCAGTGATTTGGGGGGGGCCCCCTACAATGAGCAGTTCTTC. Amino acid sequence: CATSDLGGAPYNEQFF.

The V call is TRBV3-1, the J call TRBJ2-1; possible D gene TRBD2, 5 bases. Trimming shortened V by 4 bases and J by 7 bases, and 14 bases separated the two germline ends. The germline V gene encodes CDR1 LGHDT and CDR2 YNNKEL (reference sequence). The CDR3 extends over 14 amino acids. CDR3 amino acids: CASSRPQRPNEQFF. The CDR3 nucleotides read TGTGCCAGCAGCCGCCCCCAGCGGCCAAATGAGCAGTTCTTC.

This clonotype was observed a few times. The chain carries TRBV27 and TRBJ2-3; TRBD1 might be the D (6 bases). V shed 6 bases and J shed 2 bases, with 15 bases lying between them. CDR1 is MNHEY and CDR2 is SMNVEV in the germline V gene (reference sequence). The CDR3 runs 15 residues. Here the CDR3 DNA reads TGTGCCAGCAGCTTCGACAGGACCTACACAGATACGCAGTATTTT. It specifies CASSFDRTYTDTQYF.

This clonotype was seen more than once but under ten times. This chain connects TRBV20-1 to TRBJ2-3; D possibly corresponds to TRBD2 (7 bases). Trimming left V 6 bases short and J 2 bases short, with 12 bases between. Germline CDR1 DFQATT, CDR2 SNEGSKA (reference sequence). The CDR3 consists of 13 residues. DNA for the CDR3: TGCAGTGCCGCGGGGGCTTACACAGATACGCAGTATTTT. Its protein product is CSAAGAYTDTQYF.

There are a few counts of this clonotype. The rearrangement links TRBV15 to TRBJ2-7, with TRBD2 matching over 7 bases. Trimming took 0 bases from V and 3 from J; bases not matched to a gene: 5. Looked up from germline, CDR1 is LNHNV and CDR2 is YYDKDF (reference sequence). This CDR3 region has 15 residues. CDR3 coding DNA: TGTGCCACCAGCAGAGATCCCCAGCGGGACTACGAGCAGTACTTC. Protein: CATSRDPQRDYEQYF.

This clonotype was recorded a few times. V and J are TRBV30 and TRBJ2-7; 7 bases agree with TRBD2. Germline CDR1 is GTSNPN and CDR2 is SVGIG (reference sequence). The V and J ends lost 4 bases and 7 bases, in that order; junction bases with no gene match: 10. The CDR3 contains 13 residues. The CDR3 spells CAWNSGGEGEQYF. CDR3 nucleotide sequence: TGTGCCTGGAACTCTGGGGGGGAAGGAGAGCAGTACTTC.

This chain uses TRBV5-1 with TRBJ2-1, with D possibly being TRBD1 or TRBD2 (5 bases each). The V and J ends lost 2 bases and 8 bases respectively, with 17 bases between them. This CDR3 contains 15 residues. Per the germline V gene, CDR1 is SGHRS and CDR2 is YFSETQ. The DNA for the CDR3 is TGCGCCAGCAGCTTACGAGGGGCTAGTAGCGATGAGCAGTTCTTC. As protein: CASSLRGASSDEQFF.

This clonotype was counted a few times. CDR3 DNA: TGCGCCAGCAGCCCCCTAGGGGGACTATTGGAGACCCAGTACTTC. It specifies CASSPLGGLLETQYF. The V and J genes are TRBV4-1 and TRBJ2-5; D is possibly TRBD2 (7 bases). This CDR3 spans 15 amino acids. Germline V gene lookup returns CDR1 MGHRA and CDR2 YSYEKL. V lost 4 bases, J lost 5 bases, and 17 bases lay in between.

At least ten counts were recorded for this clonotype. This chain joins TRBV5-1 and TRBJ2-1; weak D call: TRBD2 (5 bases). CDR1 and CDR2 from the germline V gene are SGHRS and YFSETQ. This CDR3 comprises 13 residues. Deletions cut 4 bases from V and 6 bases from J, with 11 bases between. In DNA form, the CDR3 reads TGCGCCAGCAGCCCCCCCGGACTCAATGAGCAGTTCTTC. Translating it yields CASSPPGLNEQFF. Filled out from reference TRBV5-1 and TRBJ2-1, the complete variable domain reads KAGVTQTPRYLIKTRGQQVTLSCSPISGHRSVSWYQQTPGQGLQFLFEYFSETQRNKGNFPGRFSGRQFSNSRSEMNVSTLELGDSALYLCASSPPGLNEQFFGPGTRLTVL.

The gene calls are TRBV7-2 and TRBJ2-5; weak D call: TRBD1 (6 bases). The germline gives CDR1 SGHTA, CDR2 FQGNSA. V dropped 1 base and J dropped 11 bases, with 14 bases sitting between them. The CDR3 totals 13 residues. The CDR3: CASSLGGDTTQYF. CDR3 DNA sequence: TGTGCCAGCAGCTTAGGAGGGGACACCACTCAGTACTTC.

The rearrangement joins TRBV6-1 to TRBJ2-6; D ambiguous. CDR3 length: 14 residues. Trimming removed 5 bases from V and 1 base from J, with 6 bases in between. The germline CDR1 and CDR2 sequences are MNHNS and SASEGT. The CDR3 is CASSPTSGANVLTF. Here the CDR3 DNA reads TGTGCCAGCAGTCCCACGTCTGGGGCCAACGTCCTGACTTTC.

This clonotype was recorded a few times. The V call is TRBV6-5, the J call TRBJ2-3; 8 bases are a match to TRBD1. Germline trimming cut 2 bases from V and 7 bases from J; bases unmatched to any gene: 8. CDR1 is MNHEY and CDR2 is SVGAGI in the germline V gene. The CDR3 totals 15 residues. The CDR3 bases are TGTGCCAGCAGTTACGGGCGGCAGGGGGCAAATACGCAGTATTTT. Translation gives CASSYGRQGANTQYF.

This clonotype has just one count. The chain employs TRBV28 and TRBJ1-6; 7 positions agree with TRBD1. The V gene end was trimmed by 4 bases and the J gene end by 11 bases; junction bases not matched to a gene: 8. Per germline, CDR1 MDHEN and CDR2 SYDVKM. There are 14 residues in the CDR3. CDR3 in DNA: TGTGCCAGCAGTTCGACAGGGAGTCCTACACCCCTCCACTTT. It codes for CASSSTGSPTPLHF.

This clonotype was picked up a small number of times. A junction boundary mismatches the germline segment, possibly from a read error. The rearrangement links TRBV14 to TRBJ2-2; TRBD2 agrees at 12 bases. In germline, CDR1 is SGHDN, CDR2 FVKESK. This CDR3 has 16 amino acids. The CDR3 spells CASSRRTSGNAGELFF. The CDR3 DNA reads as TGTGCCAGCAGCCGCCGGACTAGCGGGAACGCCGGGGAGCTGTTTTTT.

This rearrangement joins TRBV25-1 to TRBJ2-7; D gene unclear. Germline V gene lookup returns CDR1 MGHDK and CDR2 SYGVNS. The V and J ends lost 5 bases and 5 bases respectively, with 13 bases between them. The CDR3 is made up of 13 amino acids. CDR3 sequence (DNA): TGTGCCAGCAGTCCCCCCAACCCTCACGAGCAGTACTTC. Translated: CASSPPNPHEQYF.